The subject of this entry is one T cell receptor (beta chain). Antigen: not known. Sequencing used cDNA as its template, made by extracting RNA and reverse transcribing it. Clones were read by immunoSEQ multiplex PCR, and TCRdb kept only the in-frame ones, dropping some. This table holds 100,000 to 150,000 clones, 47% found once. This entry belongs to a study of CD8+ T cells in alopecia areata. Study outcomes and limitations: Mice showed clearer TCR sharing than patients did, a gap that was possibly HLA-related. Normal scalp showed lower clonality than lesional scalp, especially alopecia totalis/universalis.

This receptor was obtained from a human donor with alopecia areata. Sequenced material: NKG2D-low CD8+ T cells sorted from blood.

The CDR3 spells CASIGNQETQYF. The CDR3, as DNA: TGTGCCAGCATTGGAAACCAAGAGACCCAGTACTTC. The chain employs TRBV2 and TRBJ2-5, with D uncertain. Germline CDR1 is SNHLY and CDR2 is FYNNEI. V lost 7 bases to trimming and J lost 0 bases, with 6 bases between them. This CDR3 spans 12 amino acids.